The present TCR beta chain was sequenced within a study of response to subunit inactivated influenza vaccine. Findings and caveats of the study: Each seasonal influenza vaccination recruits few new T cells, the authors suggested.

Turning to this clonotype: The antigen is undetermined.

From the RT-PCR reads, TCRdb called clonotypes with MiXCR, one entry per CDR3 protein. The top ten hold approximately 7% of the sample, which has hundreds of thousands of distinct CDR3 sequences, approximately 13% seen once. Germline V gene lookup returns CDR1 SNHLY and CDR2 FYNNEI. The germline V and J ends were trimmed by 3 bases and 3 bases, with 5 bases remaining between them. CDR3 length: 13 amino acids. This chain joins TRBV2 and TRBJ2-2; D is unclear. This receptor was taken from a middle-aged man who received an inactivated influenza vaccine. Here the sequenced sample was PBMCs from blood, taken approximately 15 days before vaccination. The CDR3 sequence is CASSDMDTGELFF. In DNA, the CDR3 is TGTGCCAGCAGTGATATGGACACCGGGGAGCTGTTTTTT.